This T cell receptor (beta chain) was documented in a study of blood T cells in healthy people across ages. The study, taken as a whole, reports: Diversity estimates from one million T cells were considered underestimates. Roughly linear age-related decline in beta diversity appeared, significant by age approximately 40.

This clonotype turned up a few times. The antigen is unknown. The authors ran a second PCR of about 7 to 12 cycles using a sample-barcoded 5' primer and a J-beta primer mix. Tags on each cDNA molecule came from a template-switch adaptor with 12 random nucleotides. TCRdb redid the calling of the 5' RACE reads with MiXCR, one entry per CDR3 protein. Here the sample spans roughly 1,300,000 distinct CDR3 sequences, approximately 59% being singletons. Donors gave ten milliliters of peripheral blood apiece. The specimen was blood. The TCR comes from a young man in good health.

The CDR3 loop reads CASSLINSPLHF. In nucleotides, the CDR3 is TGTGCCAGCAGTTTAATTAATTCACCCCTCCACTTT. The chain links TRBV27 to TRBJ1-6; D uncertain. V lost 2 bases to trimming and J lost 6 bases, with 2 bases between them. The CDR3 length is 12 residues. Germline CDR1 is MNHEY and CDR2 is SMNVEV (reference sequence).